This T cell receptor beta chain emerged from a study of blood T cell repertoires in COVID-19. Overall study context: There were acute and convalescent COVID-19 samples, and they came from the United States, Italy and Spain.

Per the original methods: Reference gene primers were amplified, and this amplification served to estimate nucleated cell counts. Method: immunoSEQ multiplex PCR; TCRdb's copy keeps in-frame clones and lacks some. Clone size and the V and J calls come from that table; the DNA yielded D and trimming. The sample lists 350,000 to 550,000 clones, 70% to 90% occurring once. This CDR3 has 16 amino acids. J was trimmed by 3 bases and V by 7 bases; bases with no gene match: 9. The germline CDR1 and CDR2 sequences are MDHEN and SYDVKM. Participants, about 18 to 95 years old, spanned fewer than 25 US areas. Participant-given clinical history determined each cohort assignment.

The TCR sequence derives from a woman between 18 and 30 years old with acute COVID-19. Sequencing was carried out using PBMCs or T cells enriched from blood (not recorded which). The V gene is TRBV28, the J gene TRBJ2-1; 10 bases align to TRBD2. The chain's CDR3 is CASTPVLAGDYNEQFF. CDR3 coding DNA: TGTGCCAGCACCCCTGTCCTAGCGGGAGACTACAATGAGCAGTTCTTC.